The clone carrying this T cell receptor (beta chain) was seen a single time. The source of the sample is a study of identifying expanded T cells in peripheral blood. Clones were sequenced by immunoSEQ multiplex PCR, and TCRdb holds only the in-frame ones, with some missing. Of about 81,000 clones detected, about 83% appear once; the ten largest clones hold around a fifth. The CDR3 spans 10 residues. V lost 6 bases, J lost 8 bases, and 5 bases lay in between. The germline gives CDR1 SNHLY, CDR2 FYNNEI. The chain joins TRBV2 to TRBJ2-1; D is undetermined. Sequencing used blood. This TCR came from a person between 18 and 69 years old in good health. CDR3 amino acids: CASRGYEQFF. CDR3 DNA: TGTGCCAGCAGGGGTTATGAGCAGTTCTTC. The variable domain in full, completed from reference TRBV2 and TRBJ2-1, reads EPEVTQTPSHQVTQMGQEVILRCVPISNHLYFYWYRQILGQKVEFLVSFYNNEISEKSEIFDDQFSVERPDGSNFTLKIRSTKLEDSAMYFCASRGYEQFFGPGTRLTVL.